This TCR beta chain was recovered during a study of blood T cell repertoires in COVID-19 (TCRdb year 2020). The study in broad terms: Samples from collaborators originated in the United States, Italy and Spain and spanned both the acute and convalescent phases of COVID-19. The material from the prospective study consisted of cDNA or gDNA derived from T cells, B-cell-depleted T cells, or PBMCs. Subjects who had been exposed to COVID-19, were actively infected with it, or had recovered from it provided the deeply sampled blood TCRbeta repertoires that made up the dataset. The repertoires were made available in a free public database intended to serve as a resource for research on the immune response to SARS-CoV-2. The samples were drawn from two sources: the first 160 participants of the ongoing ImmuneRACE study, and about 1,300 subjects contributed by 6 global collaborators. Sample metadata almost always included a de-identified subject ID, COVID-19 status, age in years and sex. Where available, HLA class I and class II types were taken from metadata supplied by the sample provider and were not determined by assay-based typing.

Each collaborating institution followed its own protocols to collect whole blood in K2EDTA tubes. For TCRbeta analysis, collaborator samples were shipped as frozen whole blood, as isolated PBMCs, or as DNA extracted from either sample type. This clone was seen a handful of times. Its antigen target is currently unknown. No much larger clone exists at a distance of one base, and base qualities are not known. The CDR1 and CDR2 encoded by the germline V gene are SGHVS and FQNEAQ. V and J lose 8 bases and 2 bases, and a span of 13 bases separates them. From the cysteine through the phenylalanine, the CDR3 covers 13 amino acids. CDR3 DNA is the only sequence kept; it has 39 bases, read in frame from the first base. On the study overall, not on this receptor specifically: How much clinical and demographic metadata was included differed by source and by participant, and the metadata was provided uncurated.

The immunoSEQ Assay, a bias-controlled multiplex PCR, was used to amplify TCRbeta CDR3 regions from genomic DNA. The authors' pipeline ran thus. Nucleated cell counts per sample were estimated from amplification of reference gene primers within the assay. Sequence reads were collapsed and filtered to measure the absolute abundance of every unique TCRbeta CDR3 rearrangement. For each sample, productive Simpson clonality was calculated as the square root of Simpson's diversity index over productive rearrangements. TCRdb stores this immuneACCESS table with in-frame sequences only. Part of the clones is absent; in the studies checked, under half of the shortfall reflects unresolved V genes, and no reason is known for the rest. V, J and clone size derive from that table, while D and trimming were established from the DNA sequence. Here the sample has 150,000 to 200,000 clones; 90% to 95% occur a single time. The top ten clones comprise about 5% of the sample.

The chain employs TRBV7-8 and TRBJ2-7; no confident D gene assignment can be made. The specimen sequenced was peripheral blood. This sequence was found in a woman in her forties or fifties with acute or convalescent COVID-19. The encoded CDR3 is CASGHSSPYEQYF. The DNA sequence is given as TGTGCCAGCGGCCACAGTTCGCCCTACGAGCAGTACTTC.